This TCR beta chain was observed in a study of blood T cells in healthy people across ages. About the research overall: Template switching caught about one barcoded beta molecule for each two T cells.

The sample holds a few counts of this clonotype. Its antigen remains unknown. General observations from the study: Long-lived and aged donors differed, with more naive CD4+ cells and higher diversity in the long-lived.

The authors ran a second PCR of about 6 to 12 cycles using a sample-barcoded 5' primer and a J-beta primer mix. Individual samples furnished no less than 3 million CDR3-containing paired-end reads apiece. One entry per CDR3 protein results from TCRdb running MiXCR on the 5' RACE reads. The sample has fewer than 2,000,000 distinct CDR3 sequences, roughly 32% seen once. CDR1 is SGHVS, CDR2 FQNEAQ, per germline. The CDR3 length is 14 residues. Trimming removed 6 bases at V and 5 bases at J, with 14 bases between. This receptor was obtained from a woman aged 25 to 45 in good health. The V gene is TRBV7-8, the J gene TRBJ1-5; possibly TRBD1 for D (6 bases). Sequencing was performed on blood. The CDR3 bases are TGTGCCAGCAGTCAGGCGGACAGCCATCAGCCCCAGCATTTT. Its translation is CASSQADSHQPQHF.